The rows below give T cell receptor beta chains drawn from one sample of a study of regulatory T cells in long-lasting Graves disease. TCRdb itself ran the multiplex PCR reads through MiXCR, one entry per CDR3 protein. The table shows about 460,000 distinct CDR3 sequences, with approximately 15% occurring only once. These data also formed part of another study, on T cells in Graves' hyperthyroidism and ophthalmopathy.

Sample: peripheral blood mononuclear cells (PBMCs), taken at new diagnosis, from a patient treated with antithyroid drugs. The receptors originated from a woman aged 45-65 years with Graves disease. Both conserved end residues are part of each CDR3. A D gene is named only where the DNA matches it firmly. Size values are once, few and many counts, or a class for expanded clones, and some rows have none.

TRBV12-3/TRBV12-4	13	many	TRBJ2-7	-	TGTGCCAGCAGTTTTCGGGACACTTACGAGCAGTACTTC	CASSFRDTYEQYF
TRBV6-1	22	-	TRBJ1-3	TRBD1	TGCGCCAGCAGTGGTATCAGGGGGCGCGCAAAATCCGGGGGGAGCTCTGGAAACACCATATATTTT	CASSGIRGRAKSGGSSGNTIYF
TRBV18	16	-	TRBJ2-1	-	TGTGCCAGCTCCCTGGTTGACAGTGGAGGAGGCAATGAGCAGTTCTTC	CASSLVDSGGGNEQFF
TRBV11-2	16	many	TRBJ2-7	TRBD1	TGTGCCAGCAGCTGGACCCGGGACAGGGATCGGTACGAGCAGTACTTC	CASSWTRDRDRYEQYF
TRBV12-3/TRBV12-4	16	many	TRBJ2-1	-	TGTGCCAGCAGACCACCTCTGGCAGGGCCCGGCAATGAGCAGTTCTTC	CASRPPLAGPGNEQFF
TRBV28	12	few	TRBJ1-5	TRBD1	TGTGCCAGCAGACAGGGGGTTCAGCCCCAGCATTTT	CASRQGVQPQHF
TRBV12-3/TRBV12-4	14	many	TRBJ2-1	TRBD2	TGTGCCAGCAGGGGGACTAGCGGGGCTAATGAGCAGTTCTTC	CASRGTSGANEQFF
TRBV20-1	13	-	TRBJ2-5	-	TGCAGTGCTAGAGCGACAGCTCAAGAGACCCAGTACTTC	CSARATAQETQYF
TRBV11-2	14	many	TRBJ2-1	TRBD2	TGTGCCAGCAGCTTAGAGCGCGGGAGCCTTACGCAGTTCTTC	CASSLERGSLTQFF
TRBV5-1	14	many	TRBJ2-7	TRBD1	TGCGCCAGCAGTAGATTGGACAGGGGGTCCGAGCAGTACTTC	CASSRLDRGSEQYF
TRBV29-1	15	few	TRBJ1-3	-	TGCAGCGTTGCCGCCGGTCCGCCGCCTGGAAACACCATATATTTT	CSVAAGPPPGNTIYF
TRBV10-1	16	many	TRBJ2-5	-	TGCGCCAGCAGTGAGTCCGTCAGGGGATACCAAGAGACCCAGTACTTC	CASSESVRGYQETQYF